The TCR beta chain described here comes from a study of shared clonotypes between healthy human individuals. Study summary: CD4 naive and CD4 memory each took three plates per donor, while CD8 naive took two and CD8 memory one.

Study results and caveats: Generally, naive subsets (rather than memory subsets) showed larger estimated richness.

Every contributor of samples was a Caucasian grown-up residing in Nashville, Tennessee. CDR3 length: 16 amino acids. Germline V gene sequence: CDR1 LNHDA, CDR2 SQIVND (reference sequence). V was shortened by 3 bases and J by 0 bases, with 12 bases between the two germline ends. Concerning this clone: Its specificity is not known.

Sequencing was performed with immunoSEQ multiplex PCR; in TCRdb, only in-frame clones are kept and a portion is missing. This repertoire shows 980,000 or so clones, around 80% found once; its top ten account for about 1.5%. Sequenced material: memory CD4+ T cells sorted from blood. The subset denotes: CD45RA-negative fraction. This clonotype was sampled from a man aged 18 to 29 in good health. The rearrangement links TRBV19 to TRBJ2-1, with D possibly matching TRBD1 (5 bases). The CDR3 nucleotides are TGTGCCAGTAGTATGGGGCAGCTTAGCTCCTACAATGAGCAGTTCTTC. Protein: CASSMGQLSSYNEQFF.